This TCR beta chain was recovered during a study of PD-1 blockade in classical Hodgkin lymphoma. By share, this clone ranks as medium-sized. What it recognizes is unknown. The germline CDR1 and CDR2 sequences are SGHAT and FQNNGV. Between the trimmed V and J ends, which lost 4 bases and 0 bases, there was a span of 7 bases. This CDR3 region has 13 residues. Study findings and constraints: According to reports, newly diagnosed patients had lower baseline TCR diversity than healthy donors, and relapsed/refractory patients had lower baseline TCR diversity still. Those achieving complete response showed baseline diversity like newly diagnosed patients.

Produced via immunoSEQ multiplex PCR; TCRdb's table is partial and in-frame only. This sample has about 23,000 clones, with around 83% found just once. After autologous stem cell transplantation all patients relapsed, and prior brentuximab vedotin exposure differed between cohorts. Thawed PBMCs underwent magnetic negative selection to yield purified CD4+ T cells. V is TRBV11-2 and J is TRBJ2-7; D is tentatively TRBD1 or TRBD2 (5 bases each). The origin of this receptor is a human donor with classical Hodgkin lymphoma. The input for sequencing was CD4+ T cells from blood, taken at baseline. The CDR3 region has the DNA TGTGCCAGCAGCTATGGGACCTCCTACGAGCAGTACTTC. The encoded protein is CASSYGTSYEQYF.